This is a list of T cell receptor beta chains from one sample in a study of OX40 agonist ivuxolimab in advanced cancers. Assay used: immunoSEQ multiplex PCR; TCRdb lists only in-frame clones, some missing. The repertoire consists of almost 85,000 clones, with approximately 92% occurring once and the leading ten covering 0.19%. The specimen was CD4+ or CD8+ T cells sorted from blood, collected in a trial of the OX40 agonist ivuxolimab. The source of these receptors is an adult with an advanced solid tumor such as melanoma, head and neck, liver or kidney cancer. CDR3s leave out the opening cysteine and the closing phenylalanine or tryptophan.

j_call v_call cdr3_aa
TRBJ1-4 TRBV19 ASRPGRDNEKLF
TRBJ1-2 TRBV28 ASSTQGRGSNYGYT
TRBJ2-3 TRBV5-1 ASSLRLAGRDTQY
TRBJ2-7 TRBV6-5 ASRRGSDEQY
TRBJ2-3 TRBV7-2 ASSLGLAGGADTQY
TRBJ2-7 TRBV5-1 ASSFRDTGEQY
TRBJ2-7 TRBV9 ASSVSGGGEQY
TRBJ2-2 TRBV18 ASSPTHGTGRAGELF
TRBJ2-2 TRBV9 ASSVETGVFNGELF
TRBJ2-3 TRBV5-3 ARSYLSSWDFTDTQY
TRBJ2-5 TRBV9 ASSKGDQETQY
TRBJ2-5 TRBV2 ASSARTGEETQY
TRBJ1-6 TRBV5-6 ASSLGPSSYNSPLH
TRBJ2-7 TRBV6-5 ASSYRGEPIEQY
TRBJ2-5 TRBV9 ASSVTSQETQY
TRBJ2-5 TRBV5-4 ASSGAGGPGETQY
TRBJ1-4 TRBV5-1 ASRDPGLGDEKLF
TRBJ2-5 TRBV5-1 ASSPTLAGEGETQY
TRBJ2-5 TRBV2 ASSEWGGGQETQY
TRBJ1-6 TRBV5-6 ASSLVRESSYNSPLH
TRBJ1-1 TRBV5-6 ASSPWGTEAF
TRBJ2-1 TRBV11-1 ASSLAGQGAHNEQF
TRBJ1-5 TRBV2 ASSERRGNQPQH
TRBJ2-7 TRBV29-1 SVAGWGLAREQY
TRBJ2-6 TRBV2 ASSLDRAGANVLT
TRBJ1-1 TRBV5-1 ASSFQVGNTEAF
TRBJ1-1 TRBV2 ASKMTLNTEAF
TRBJ1-3 TRBV7-2 ASTKRWQGVDTIY
TRBJ1-2 TRBV10-3 AISQVTGLYGYT